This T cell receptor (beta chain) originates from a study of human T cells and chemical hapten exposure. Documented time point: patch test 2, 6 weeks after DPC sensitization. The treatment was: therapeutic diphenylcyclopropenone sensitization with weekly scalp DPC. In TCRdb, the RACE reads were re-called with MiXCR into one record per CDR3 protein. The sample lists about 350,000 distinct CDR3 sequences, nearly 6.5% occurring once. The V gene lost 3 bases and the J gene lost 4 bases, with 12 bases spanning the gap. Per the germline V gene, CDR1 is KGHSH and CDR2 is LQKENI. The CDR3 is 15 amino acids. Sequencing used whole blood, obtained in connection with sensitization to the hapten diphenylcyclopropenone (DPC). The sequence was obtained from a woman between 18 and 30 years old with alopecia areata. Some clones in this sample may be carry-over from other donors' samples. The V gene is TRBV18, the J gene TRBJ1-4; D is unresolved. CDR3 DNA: TGTGCCAGCTCACCTCGAACAGCTGATAATGAAAAACTGTTTTTT. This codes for CASSPRTADNEKLFF. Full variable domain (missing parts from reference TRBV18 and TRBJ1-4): NAGVMQNPRHLVRRRGQEARLRCSPMKGHSHVYWYRQLPEEGLKFMVYLQKENIIDESGMPKERFSAEFPKEGPSILRIQQVVRGDSAAYFCASSPRTADNEKLFFGSGTQLSVL.